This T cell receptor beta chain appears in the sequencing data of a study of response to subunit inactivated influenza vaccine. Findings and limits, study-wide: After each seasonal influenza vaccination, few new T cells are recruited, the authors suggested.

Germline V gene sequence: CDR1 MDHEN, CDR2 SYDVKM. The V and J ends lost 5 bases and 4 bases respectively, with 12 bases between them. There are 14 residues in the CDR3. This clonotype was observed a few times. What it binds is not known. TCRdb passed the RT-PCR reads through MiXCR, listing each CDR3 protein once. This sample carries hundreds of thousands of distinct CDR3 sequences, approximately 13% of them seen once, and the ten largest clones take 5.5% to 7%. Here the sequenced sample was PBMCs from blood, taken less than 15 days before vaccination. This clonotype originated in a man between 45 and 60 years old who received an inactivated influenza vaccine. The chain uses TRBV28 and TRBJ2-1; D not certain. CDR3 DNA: TGTGCCAGCAGTCCCAGCCCCATGTACAATGAGCAGTTCTTC. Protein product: CASSPSPMYNEQFF.